These T cell receptor beta chains were read from a single sample in a study of beta chain features in type 1 diabetes. Sequencing was performed with immunoSEQ multiplex PCR; in TCRdb, only in-frame clones are kept and a portion is missing. The table shows around 310,000 clones, with approximately 13% occurring only once. Sequencing was performed on naive CD4+ T cells from blood. Every receptor here comes from a woman aged 18-35 years with type 1 diabetes. CDR3s include the opening cysteine and the closing phenylalanine or tryptophan. D genes are given only for firm matches. Rows give clone size only sometimes, using once, few, many, or a class for an expanded clone.

v_gene,d_gene,len,j_gene,abundance,CDR3nt,CDR3aa
TRBV29-1,NA,13,TRBJ2-7,NA,TGCAGCGTTGCCCGGGGTTACTCGGGCGAGCAGTACTTC,CSVARGYSGEQYF
TRBV7-2,NA,14,TRBJ1-1,NA,TGTGCCAGCGGCGGGGACGCCGTGAGGGGTGAAGCTTTCTTT,CASGGDAVRGEAFF
TRBV19,NA,16,TRBJ2-4,few,TGTGCCAGTATCGGGCAGGGTATTGGAGCCAAAAACATTCAGTACTTC,CASIGQGIGAKNIQYF
TRBV27,NA,16,TRBJ1-2,NA,TGTGCCAGCAGGATAAAGACAGAGTCCCTCCTCTATGGCTACACCTTC,CASRIKTESLLYGYTF
TRBV28,NA,13,TRBJ1-2,NA,TGTGCCAGCAGAGGCACAGGTGGAGTTGGCTACACCTTC,CASRGTGGVGYTF
TRBV7-8,TRBD1,15,TRBJ1-5,NA,TGTGCCAGCAGCTTGGACAGGGGTAGCGATCAGCCCCAGCATTTT,CASSLDRGSDQPQHF
TRBV7-9,NA,13,TRBJ2-5,NA,TGTGCCAGCAGCTTACAGGGAAAAGAGACCCAGTACTTC,CASSLQGKETQYF
TRBV5-1,NA,16,TRBJ2-1,NA,TGCGCCAGCAGGGGGGGAGGAGTCCGACCCAACAATGAGCAGTTCTTC,CASRGGGVRPNNEQFF
TRBV2,TRBD1,15,TRBJ2-1,few,TGTGCCAGCCGGCAGTTTGGACAGGGGTACAATGAGCAGTTCTTC,CASRQFGQGYNEQFF
TRBV7-2,NA,15,TRBJ1-3,few,TGTGCCAGCAGCTCGGGACACCGCTCTGGAAACACCATATATTTT,CASSSGHRSGNTIYF
TRBV18,NA,16,TRBJ2-4,NA,TGTGCCAGCTCGTTCCCTTCCAGCGAGGCCAAAAACATTCAGTACTTC,CASSFPSSEAKNIQYF
TRBV7-9,TRBD1,16,TRBJ1-1,few,TGTGCCAGCAGCCCCTGGGGGACGACAGGGTGGACTGAAGCTTTCTTT,CASSPWGTTGWTEAFF
TRBV5-4,TRBD2,16,TRBJ2-1,NA,TGTGCCAGCAGCTTGACCCGGGGACTAGACTACAATGAGCAGTTCTTC,CASSLTRGLDYNEQFF
TRBV7-9,TRBD1,15,TRBJ1-5,few,TGTGCCAGCAGCTTAATGGGACAGCCTAATCAGCCCCAGCATTTT,CASSLMGQPNQPQHF
TRBV7-9,NA,14,TRBJ2-5,NA,TGTGCCAGCAGCTTACCAGGGTCGGTAGAGACCCAGTACTTC,CASSLPGSVETQYF
TRBV11-2,TRBD1,13,TRBJ1-2,NA,TGTGCCAGCAGAGAAACAGGGGGCCATGGCTACACCTTC,CASRETGGHGYTF
TRBV2,TRBD2,15,TRBJ2-1,NA,TGTGCCAGCAGTGAAAGGACTAGCTCCTACAATGAGCAGTTCTTC,CASSERTSSYNEQFF
TRBV27,NA,13,TRBJ1-5,NA,TGTGCCAGCAGTTTCCTTAGCAATCAGCCCCAGCATTTT,CASSFLSNQPQHF
TRBV5-1,TRBD1,15,TRBJ2-7,NA,TGCGCCAGCAGCTTGGTGAGGGGGCAATCCTACGAGCAGTACTTC,CASSLVRGQSYEQYF
TRBV11-3,NA,15,TRBJ1-4,NA,TGTGCCAGCAGCTTAGCGCGGCAGATACATGAAAAACTGTTTTTT,CASSLARQIHEKLFF
TRBV11-2,NA,12,TRBJ2-5,few,TGTGCCAGCAGCTTATTCCGAGAGACCCAGTACTTC,CASSLFRETQYF
TRBV11-2,NA,14,TRBJ1-1,NA,TGTGCCAGCAGCCCAATTACAGGGAACACTGAAGCTTTCTTT,CASSPITGNTEAFF
TRBV5-1,TRBD2,17,TRBJ2-5,few,TGCGCCAGCAGCAGAGCCGGGACTAGCGGAAAACAAGAGACCCAGTACTTC,CASSRAGTSGKQETQYF
TRBV27,NA,14,TRBJ1-2,few,TGTGCCAGCAGTTTATCGAGGCAGAACTATGGCTACACCTTC,CASSLSRQNYGYTF
TRBV27,TRBD2,15,TRBJ2-5,few,TGTGCCAGCAGTTCCTTAGCGGGAGGGGGAGAGACCCAGTACTTC,CASSSLAGGGETQYF
TRBV9,TRBD1,16,TRBJ2-3,few,TGTGCCAGCAGCGCCAGACAGGGGACTAGCACAGATACGCAGTATTTT,CASSARQGTSTDTQYF
TRBV2,NA,12,TRBJ1-2,few,TGTGCCAGCACCGGGGAGGGAGGGGGCTACACCTTC,CASTGEGGGYTF
TRBV7-2,NA,13,TRBJ2-1,NA,TGTGCCAGCAGCTTGGGTAGACTCGATGAGCAGTTCTTC,CASSLGRLDEQFF
TRBV6-6,NA,14,TRBJ2-5,once,TGTGCCAGCAGCTACAGTCGAAGCGGGGAGACCCAGTACTTC,CASSYSRSGETQYF
TRBV6-6,NA,13,TRBJ2-3,few,TGTGCCAGCACTCGTAGCGGCACAGATACGCAGTATTTT,CASTRSGTDTQYF
TRBV5-1,NA,14,TRBJ2-1,NA,TGCGCCAGCAGCCAAACAGAGCCCTACAATGAGCAGTTCTTC,CASSQTEPYNEQFF
TRBV13,TRBD2,17,TRBJ2-1,NA,TGTGCCAGCAGCTTAGTACTAGCGGGATCCTCCTACAATGAGCAGTTCTTC,CASSLVLAGSSYNEQFF
TRBV6-6,NA,13,TRBJ2-7,few,TGTGCCAGCAGTACTACAGGGACCTACGAGCAGTACTTC,CASSTTGTYEQYF
TRBV2,NA,12,TRBJ1-2,few,TGTGCCAGCAAACGGCAGGGAGGTGGCTACACCTTC,CASKRQGGGYTF
TRBV11-2,TRBD2,14,TRBJ2-5,NA,TGTGCCAGCACCTTATCTAGCGGGAGAAAGACCCAGTACTTC,CASTLSSGRKTQYF
TRBV19,TRBD1,11,TRBJ1-1,once,TGTGCCAGTAGTCTGACAGGGGCGGCTTTCTTT,CASSLTGAAFF
TRBV7-3,NA,16,TRBJ2-3,few,TGTGCCAGCAGCTTAACCGGGGGCGGGAGTAAAGATACGCAGTATTTT,CASSLTGGGSKDTQYF
TRBV11-2,NA,15,TRBJ1-1,few,TGTGCCAGCAGCTTAGTTGGGACTGTGAACACTGAAGCTTTCTTT,CASSLVGTVNTEAFF
TRBV2,TRBD2,15,TRBJ2-2,NA,TGTGCCAGCGAAGGTAGAGCGGGAGAAGCCGGGGAGCTGTTTTTT,CASEGRAGEAGELFF
TRBV7-2,NA,16,TRBJ2-4,few,TGTGCCAGCAGCCCAGGTTCAGGGGCTGCCAAAAACATTCAGTACTTC,CASSPGSGAAKNIQYF
TRBV7-2,TRBD2,16,TRBJ2-3,few,TGTGCCAGCACCCCGATGAGCGGGAGAGTCACAGATACGCAGTATTTT,CASTPMSGRVTDTQYF
TRBV15,NA,14,TRBJ2-5,few,TGTGCCACCAGCAGACCAAACATCCAAGAGACCCAGTACTTC,CATSRPNIQETQYF
TRBV15,TRBD2,19,TRBJ2-1,few,TGTGCCACCAGCTCCCGTGGGACTAGCGGGGGCGCGTCCTACAATGAGCAGTTCTTC,CATSSRGTSGGASYNEQFF
TRBV5-1,NA,14,TRBJ1-1,few,TGCGCCAGCAGCTTCGTAGGGGTGGGCACTGAAGCTTTCTTT,CASSFVGVGTEAFF
TRBV7-9,TRBD2,19,TRBJ2-1,few,TGTGCCAGCAGCCCAGGCCGGGACTACACACCGAGCTCCTACAATGAGCAGTTCTTC,CASSPGRDYTPSSYNEQFF
TRBV2,TRBD1,13,TRBJ2-5,NA,TGTGCCAGCAGTCCCGGGACAGGAGAGACCCAGTACTTC,CASSPGTGETQYF
TRBV30,NA,12,TRBJ1-2,NA,TGTGCCTGGCCTGGGCCAAAACATGGCTACACCTTC,CAWPGPKHGYTF
TRBV5-1,TRBD1,15,TRBJ2-2,NA,TGCGCCAGCAGCTCCGGGACAGGCAACACCGGGGAGCTGTTTTTT,CASSSGTGNTGELFF
TRBV27,NA,13,TRBJ1-4,NA,TGTGCCAGCAGAACTGGACCGGGAGAAAAACTGTTTTTT,CASRTGPGEKLFF
TRBV7-9,NA,14,TRBJ1-1,NA,TGTGCCAGCAGCTCAACAGGGTTGAACACTGAAGCTTTCTTT,CASSSTGLNTEAFF
TRBV5-1,TRBD2,15,TRBJ2-5,NA,TGCGCCAGCAGCTTGGAGGCGGGAGTCGGAGAGACCCAGTACTTC,CASSLEAGVGETQYF
TRBV28,NA,12,TRBJ2-7,few,TGTGCCAGCAGTTTGTTAACATACGAGCAGTACTTC,CASSLLTYEQYF
TRBV15,TRBD2,17,TRBJ2-3,NA,TGTGCCACCAGCAGATTCCGAGAGCGGGAGCGTACAGATACGCAGTATTTT,CATSRFRERERTDTQYF
TRBV6-6,TRBD2,16,TRBJ2-1,NA,TGTGCCAGCAGCCAATTCGGGGGAGGGAACTACAATGAGCAGTTCTTC,CASSQFGGGNYNEQFF
TRBV6-5,TRBD1,14,TRBJ1-1,few,TGTGCCAGCAGTTATGGGACAGGGACCACTGAAGCTTTCTTT,CASSYGTGTTEAFF
TRBV4-3,NA,14,TRBJ1-2,few,TGCGCCAGCAGCCAAGATAGCGGAAACTATGGCTACACCTTC,CASSQDSGNYGYTF